This T cell receptor beta chain derives from a study of blood T cell repertoires in COVID-19. Study information: PBMCs, B-cell-depleted T cells, or T cells provided the cDNA or gDNA that made up the material.

V gave up 3 bases and J gave up 6 bases; unmatched junction bases: 7. The CDR3 sequence is 15 residues long. The germline V gene has CDR1 MDHEN and CDR2 SYDVKM. How the authors handled the data: Nucleated cell number was recorded as an estimate derived from reference gene primer amplification. The assay was immunoSEQ multiplex PCR, and TCRdb's table has in-frame clones only and misses some. V and J calls and clone size are those listed in that table; D and trimming were worked out from the DNA. The sample carries more than 95,000 clones, about 80% recorded once. This clonotype was obtained from a man in his sixties with acute or convalescent COVID-19. The chain carries TRBV28 and TRBJ1-2; TRBD1 matches 10 bases. The sample consisted of peripheral blood. The CDR3 protein is CASSFRRQGADGYTF. Here the CDR3 DNA reads TGTGCCAGCAGTTTCCGCAGACAGGGGGCGGATGGCTACACCTTC.